This T cell receptor beta chain was documented in a study of vaccination and CD4 T cells after COVID-19. Study-wide background: Overlapping peptides covering the spike proteins of SARS-CoV-2, HCoV-NL63, HCoV-OC43 and HCoV-229E were added to stimulate cells.

Comment on this clonotype: Its target is unknown.

Stated treatment: approximately 11-day PBMC culture with coronavirus spike peptide pools or control peptides (ViraFEST assay). Sequenced with the Oncomine TCR Beta short-read assay was DNA taken from cultured CD4+ T cells. In this case, cultured CD4+ T cells provided the extracted genomic DNA. From the PCR reads, TCRdb called clonotypes with MiXCR, one entry per CDR3 protein. The table records about 17,000 distinct CDR3 sequences, 35% to 45% of them present only once. This CDR3 is 13 amino acids long. Per the germline V gene, CDR1 is MNHEY and CDR2 is SVGEGT. The V gene lost 2 bases and the J gene lost 14 bases, with 16 bases spanning the gap.

The chain joins TRBV6-2 or TRBV6-3 to TRBJ2-4; TRBD2 might be the D (6 bases). Sequencing used CD4+ T cells from blood, cultured in vitro. This sequence was found in a human donor who had recovered from COVID-19. The CDR3 coding sequence is TGTGCCAGCAGTTACACGGAAGCTAGCGAAGAGTACTTC. This gives the protein CASSYTEASEEYF.